These 13 T cell receptor beta chains came from one sample sequenced in a study of identical twins. TCRdb re-derived calls from the 5' RACE reads in MiXCR, one entry per CDR3 protein. This table holds around 300,000 distinct CDR3 sequences, less than 9% found once. The same data also contributed to another study, on yellow fever vaccine responses in identical twins.

Sequenced material: memory (CD45RO+) T cells sorted from blood. All receptors come from a young woman in good health.

The table lists this clonotype with many counts. The CDR3 DNA follows: TGTGCCAGCAGTCCACTCGAGGGAAACACCATATATTTT. Translating gives CASSPLEGNTIYF. This chain joins TRBV28 and TRBJ1-3; no firm D call. The CDR3 has 13 amino acids. Trimming removed 5 bases from V and 4 bases from J, with 9 bases in between. Germline V lookup: CDR1 MDHEN, CDR2 SYDVKM.

The chain uses TRBV2 and TRBJ1-2; D gene unclear. The CDR3 is 14 residues long. V dropped 4 bases and J dropped 7 bases, with 16 bases sitting between them. CDR1 is SNHLY and CDR2 is FYNNEI in the germline V gene. CDR3 in DNA: TGTGCCAGCAGTGGAGGCGGACCTTTGGGTGGCTACACCTTC. It yields the protein CASSGGGPLGGYTF. Using reference TRBV2 and TRBJ1-2 for the parts outside the CDR3, the full variable domain is EPEVTQTPSHQVTQMGQEVILRCVPISNHLYFYWYRQILGQKVEFLVSFYNNEISEKSEIFDDQFSVERPDGSNFTLKIRSTKLEDSAMYFCASSGGGPLGGYTFGSGTRLTVV.

This clonotype was observed a few times. V gene TRBV6-1 combines with J gene TRBJ2-1; 10 bases are a match to TRBD1. CDR1 is MNHNS, CDR2 SASEGT, per germline. There are 15 residues in the CDR3. Germline trimming cut 6 bases from V and 6 bases from J; bases unmatched to any gene: 8. In nucleotides, the CDR3 is TGTGCCAGCAGCCCCGGGACAGGGGAGTTCAATGAGCAGTTCTTC. This encodes CASSPGTGEFNEQFF.

This clonotype occurred many times. For the CDR3, the DNA is TGCAGTGCTAGAGAAAATAACCGGGACAGTAACTATGGCTACACCTTC. Protein sequence: CSARENNRDSNYGYTF. The chain couples TRBV20-1 to TRBJ1-2; TRBD1 matches 7 bases. V gave up 0 bases and J gave up 1 base; unmatched junction bases: 8. The CDR3 spans 16 residues. Germline loops: CDR1 DFQATT, CDR2 SNEGSKA (reference sequence).

This clonotype turned up a few times. V usage is TRBV20-1 and J usage is TRBJ2-1; 9 nucleotides agree with TRBD2. The CDR3 has 12 amino acids. The J segment lost 9 bases and the V segment lost 6 bases, leaving 6 bases of the junction unmatched. Germline V gene data show CDR1 as DFQATT and CDR2 as SNEGSKA (reference sequence). CDR3 region: CSAQRGVGEQFF. The CDR3 nucleotides read TGCAGTGCCCAGCGGGGGGTGGGTGAGCAGTTCTTC.

This clonotype was seen a handful of times. This chain connects TRBV12-3 or TRBV12-4 to TRBJ2-6; 8 bases are shared with TRBD2. The junction had 9 bases not matched to a gene; V was cut back by 5 bases and J by 0 bases. This CDR3 is built from 18 residues. The CDR3 reads CASSPTVAGPSGANVLTF. Written as DNA, the CDR3 is TGTGCCAGCAGTCCAACGGTAGCGGGGCCCTCTGGGGCCAACGTCCTGACTTTC.

V is TRBV2 and J is TRBJ2-7; 10 positions agree with TRBD1. Germline V lookup: CDR1 SNHLY, CDR2 FYNNEI. J was trimmed by 2 bases and V by 5 bases; bases with no gene match: 15. The CDR3 spans 18 residues. The CDR3 reads CASSRFGGGTGETYEQYV. DNA for the CDR3: TGTGCCAGCAGTCGCTTTGGCGGTGGGACAGGGGAAACCTACGAGCAGTACGTC.

This clonotype has a count of ten or more. The V call is TRBV6-4, the J call TRBJ2-1; 11 bases map to TRBD2. The trim removed 6 bases at V and 3 bases at J, leaving 4 bases unmatched. The CDR3 extends over 15 amino acids. Per germline, CDR1 MRHNA and CDR2 SNTAGT. CDR3 nucleotide sequence: TGTGCCAGCAGCCCACTAGCGGGAGACTACAATGAGCAGTTCTTC. This translates into CASSPLAGDYNEQFF.

Only a few counts were recorded for this clonotype. The rearrangement uses TRBV7-9 and TRBJ1-1, with TRBD1 identical over 7 bases. The V gene end was trimmed by 5 bases and the J gene end by 3 bases; junction bases not matched to a gene: 3. Germline CDR1 reads SEHNR; CDR2 reads FQNEAQ (reference sequence). The CDR3 is 13 residues long. The CDR3 region is CASSGRGHTEAFF. In nucleotides, the CDR3 is TGTGCCAGCAGCGGTAGGGGGCACACTGAAGCTTTCTTT.

This clonotype was found many times. The rearrangement joins TRBV12-3 or TRBV12-4 to TRBJ1-3; no definite D call. Between the trimmed V and J ends, which lost 6 bases and 5 bases, there was a span of 17 bases. This CDR3 is 15 amino acids long. The CDR3: CASSPGPEVRNTIYF. CDR3 bases: TGTGCCAGCAGCCCCGGACCCGAGGTCCGAAACACCATATATTTT.

This clonotype was seen only a few times. The V and J genes are TRBV10-3 and TRBJ2-3; TRBD1 might be the D (6 bases). This CDR3 region has 16 residues. Looked up from germline, CDR1 is ENHRY and CDR2 is SYGVKD. V lost 6 bases and J 4 bases, leaving 20 bases between the germline ends. The DNA of the CDR3 is TGTGCCATCAGGCCCCAGGGGACGGGCCCCCCAGATACGCAGTATTTT. The encoded protein is CAIRPQGTGPPDTQYF.

This clonotype was seen only a few times. The chain combines TRBV28 with TRBJ2-7, with TRBD2 as a possible D gene (6 bases). This CDR3 has 18 amino acids. Germline V gene lookup returns CDR1 MDHEN and CDR2 SYDVKM. Trimming pared 5 bases from V and 1 base from J, leaving 24 bases between. As DNA, the CDR3 is TGTGCCAGCAGTGCCGGAGGGTACATCTATCAAGGGTCCTACGAGCAGTACTTC. This translates into CASSAGGYIYQGSYEQYF. Full variable domain (rest looked up from reference TRBV28 and TRBJ2-7): DVKVTQSSRYLVKRTGEKVFLECVQDMDHENMFWYRQDPGLGLRLIYFSYDVKMKEKGDIPEGYSVSREKKERFSLILESASTNQTSMYLCASSAGGYIYQGSYEQYFGPGTRLTVT.

This clonotype was found many times. This sequence joins TRBV7-6 and TRBJ2-3, with D perhaps TRBD2 (5 bases). From germline, CDR1 is SGHVS and CDR2 FNYEAQ. The ends were cut back, 1 base at V and 3 bases at J, with 11 bases in the middle. The CDR3 runs 15 residues. The CDR3 DNA is TGTGCCAGCAGCTTAGGGGAGCTGGGAACAGATACGCAGTATTTT. It codes for CASSLGELGTDTQYF. The whole variable domain, filled in from reference TRBV7-6 and TRBJ2-3, reads GAGVSQSPRYKVTKRGQDVALRCDPISGHVSLYWYRQALGQGPEFLTYFNYEAQQDKSGLPNDRFSAERPEGSISTLTIQRTEQRDSAMYRCASSLGELGTDTQYFGPGTRLTVL.